The 20 T cell receptor beta chains in this list originate from one sample, sequenced in a study of early T cells in non-severe SARS-CoV-2 infection. TCRdb processed the 5' RACE reads anew with MiXCR; each CDR3 protein has one entry. The sample carries about 83,000 distinct CDR3 sequences, 8.5% to 12% recorded once. Material: whole blood, obtained at baseline. These receptor sequences come from an adult who was a healthcare worker with PCR-confirmed SARS-CoV-2 infection or an uninfected control (not recorded which).

The sample holds one count of this clonotype. This chain joins TRBV10-3 and TRBJ2-5, with D possibly being TRBD2 (5 bases). Germline loops: CDR1 ENHRY, CDR2 SYGVKD. CDR3 length equals 12 residues. Between the trimmed V and J ends, which lost 2 bases and 6 bases, there was a span of 7 bases. The CDR3 here is CAISEPGKTQYF. In DNA form, the CDR3 reads TGTGCCATCAGTGAGCCGGGAAAGACCCAGTACTTC.

The chain uses TRBV6-5 and TRBJ2-3, with D tentatively TRBD1 (5 bases). The germline V and J ends were trimmed by 2 bases and 3 bases, with 12 bases remaining between them. The CDR3 covers 15 residues. Germline CDR1 reads MNHEY; CDR2 reads SVGAGI. In DNA form, the CDR3 reads TGTGCCAGCAGTTACACCAGGGCGAGTACAGATACGCAGTATTTT. It specifies CASSYTRASTDTQYF.

The chain has TRBV27 and TRBJ2-2; 11 bases are shared with TRBD1. CDR3 length equals 15 residues. Germline lookup yields CDR1 MNHEY and CDR2 SMNVEV (reference sequence). J was trimmed by 6 bases and V by 1 base; bases with no gene match: 1. In DNA form, the CDR3 reads TGTGCCAGCAGTTTATGGGGACAGGGGGCCGGGGAGCTGTTTTTT. This translates into CASSLWGQGAGELFF.

The CDR3 coding sequence is TGTGCCAGCACCGGATTAGGGCAGCGATACTACGAGCAGTACTTC. This codes for CASTGLGQRYYEQYF. The J gene is TRBJ2-7, the V gene TRBV28; D ambiguous. The V end lost 7 bases, the J end lost 3 bases, and 19 bases lay between the germline ends. The CDR3 spans 15 residues. CDR1 is MDHEN, CDR2 SYDVKM, per germline.

V gene TRBV9 combines with J gene TRBJ2-2; no clear D gene. Between the trimmed V and J ends, which lost 2 bases and 4 bases, there was a span of 9 bases. Germline V CDR1 and CDR2: SGDLS, YYNGEE. The length of the CDR3 is 14 residues. The CDR3 region is CASSVAGGTGELFF. CDR3 sequence (DNA): TGTGCCAGCAGCGTCGCAGGCGGCACCGGGGAGCTGTTTTTT.

This clonotype has a count of ten or more. V and J are TRBV7-9 and TRBJ2-1; D uncertain. CDR1 and CDR2 (germline): SEHNR, FQNEAQ (reference sequence). The CDR3 length is 15 residues. The V gene lost 4 bases and the J gene lost 6 bases, with 16 bases spanning the gap. The CDR3 nucleotides read TGTGCCAGCAGCTCCGCACCCGACCCTTCCAATGAGCAGTTCTTC. Residues: CASSSAPDPSNEQFF.

In this sample, this clonotype turned up a few times. The gene calls are TRBV5-1 and TRBJ2-2; 8 bases are a match to TRBD2. Trimming cost V 4 bases and J 4 bases; bases outside gene matches: 9. This CDR3 has 16 amino acids. Per germline, CDR1 SGHRS and CDR2 YFSETQ. In DNA form, the CDR3 reads TGCGCCAGCAGCCTAACATTCCGGGGGGGCACCGGGGAGCTGTTTTTT. Its translation is CASSLTFRGGTGELFF.

There are a few counts of this clonotype. This chain's CDR3 is CASSDRGSNTGELFF. The CDR3 DNA follows: TGTGCCAGCAGCGACAGGGGATCGAACACCGGGGAGCTGTTTTTT. The chain joins TRBV9 to TRBJ2-2; 7 bases line up with TRBD1. V was clipped by 3 bases and J by 0 bases; unmatched bases: 2. CDR3 length: 15 residues. Germline CDR1 is SGDLS and CDR2 is YYNGEE.

At least ten counts were recorded for this clonotype. V gene TRBV30 combines with J gene TRBJ2-6; D unresolved. CDR3 length: 16 residues. V lost 0 bases, J lost 2 bases, and 11 bases lay in between. Germline values: CDR1 GTSNPN, CDR2 SVGIG (reference sequence). The CDR3 DNA follows: TGTGCCTGGAGTGTCCAGAGGTTAACTGGGGCCAACGTCCTGACTTTC. Protein product: CAWSVQRLTGANVLTF. Complete variable domain (other parts from reference TRBV30 and TRBJ2-6): SQTIHQWPATLVQPVGSPLSLECTVEGTSNPNLYWYRQAAGRGLQLLFYSVGIGQISSEVPQNLSASRPQDRQFILSSKKLLLSDSGFYLCAWSVQRLTGANVLTFGAGSRLTVL.

This clonotype was detected ten times or more. This chain uses TRBV18 with TRBJ2-1; no clear D gene. Germline CDR1 is KGHSH and CDR2 is LQKENI. This CDR3 contains 13 residues. V was pared by 3 bases and J by 1 base, with 4 bases between. The CDR3, as DNA: TGTGCCAGCTCACCCCAGTCCTACAATGAGCAGTTCTTC. This codes for CASSPQSYNEQFF.

This clonotype was counted between two and nine times. V is TRBV11-3 and J is TRBJ2-3; D possibly corresponds to TRBD2 (5 bases). V dropped 3 bases and J dropped 3 bases, with 13 bases sitting between them. Germline V lookup: CDR1 SGHNT, CDR2 YENEEA. The CDR3 length is 15 residues. As DNA, the CDR3 is TGTGCCAGCAGCTTGGCCGGGGAGAGGACAGATACGCAGTATTTT. This gives the protein CASSLAGERTDTQYF.

This clonotype appeared a few times. The gene calls are TRBV19 and TRBJ1-1, with D unresolved. V was pared by 6 bases and J by 1 base, with 12 bases between. The CDR3 has 14 residues. Germline V gives CDR1 LNHDA, CDR2 SQIVND (reference sequence). CDR3 in amino acids: CASRKDLANTEAFF. CDR3 coding DNA: TGTGCCAGTAGGAAGGACCTCGCGAACACTGAAGCTTTCTTT.

This clonotype was recorded many times. V usage is TRBV5-1 and J usage is TRBJ2-2; TRBD1 agrees at 7 bases. The CDR3 consists of 16 residues. Germline CDR1 and CDR2: SGHRS and YFSETQ. Unmatched junction bases numbered 7, after V lost 0 bases and J lost 5 bases. The CDR3 sequence is CASSLAQQGVTGELFF. The CDR3 DNA sequence: TGCGCCAGCAGCTTGGCCCAGCAGGGGGTGACCGGGGAGCTGTTTTTT.

The genes are TRBV7-2 and TRBJ2-2, with TRBD2 matching 10 bases. Germline loops: CDR1 SGHTA, CDR2 FQGNSA. Trimming at V came to 0 bases and at J to 4 bases, leaving 2 bases not matched to a gene. This CDR3 comprises 16 residues. The CDR3 spells CASSLAASGSTGELFF. The CDR3 DNA sequence: TGTGCCAGCAGCTTAGCGGCTAGCGGGAGCACCGGGGAGCTGTTTTTT.

This clonotype has at least ten counts. This rearrangement joins TRBV4-1 to TRBJ1-3; 9 positions match TRBD1. V lost 2 bases and J lost 4; bases outside the gene matches: 6. The CDR3 length is 16 residues. Germline CDR1 reads MGHRA; CDR2 reads YSYEKL. The CDR3 protein is CASSQQTGGYGNTIYF. The DNA for the CDR3 is TGCGCCAGCAGCCAACAAACAGGGGGCTACGGAAACACCATATATTTT.

This clonotype was seen many times. The gene calls are TRBV4-1 and TRBJ2-4, with 8 bases matching TRBD1. With V trimmed by 5 bases and J by 4 bases, 7 bases remained unmatched. CDR1 and CDR2 from the germline V gene are MGHRA and YSYEKL. This CDR3 has 15 residues. As DNA, the CDR3 is TGCGCCAGCAGCGCCGGAACAGGGGGAAAAAACATTCAGTACTTC. This translates into CASSAGTGGKNIQYF.

The V gene is TRBV2, the J gene TRBJ2-3, with 16 bases that match TRBD2. Germline V gene data show CDR1 as SNHLY and CDR2 as FYNNEI. This CDR3 has 16 amino acids. With 6 bases clipped from V and 8 bases from J, the junction kept 8 bases outside the gene matches. This chain's CDR3 is CASSGTSGRAGGTQYF. The CDR3, as DNA: TGTGCCAGCAGCGGGACTAGCGGGAGGGCCGGAGGTACGCAGTATTTT. Full variable domain (remainder filled in from reference TRBV2 and TRBJ2-3): EPEVTQTPSHQVTQMGQEVILRCVPISNHLYFYWYRQILGQKVEFLVSFYNNEISEKSEIFDDQFSVERPDGSNFTLKIRSTKLEDSAMYFCASSGTSGRAGGTQYFGPGTRLTVL.

The table lists this clonotype with a few counts. J is TRBJ1-4 and V is TRBV7-6; D is uncertain. The CDR3 runs to 13 residues. Germline loops: CDR1 SGHVS, CDR2 FNYEAQ. The germline V and J ends were trimmed by 0 bases and 8 bases, with 7 bases remaining between them. The CDR3 is CASSLAIGEKLFF. CDR3 DNA: TGTGCCAGCAGCTTAGCAATTGGCGAAAAACTGTTTTTT.

The V and J genes are TRBV5-1 and TRBJ1-1; D is uncertain. Between the trimmed V and J ends, which lost 0 bases and 1 base, there was a span of 13 bases. Looked up from germline, CDR1 is SGHRS and CDR2 is YFSETQ. The CDR3 extends over 16 amino acids. CDR3 sequence (DNA): TGCGCCAGCAGCTTGGATGGCAGAAGTTCGAACACTGAAGCTTTCTTT. It translates to CASSLDGRSSNTEAFF. The complete variable domain, with remaining parts taken from reference TRBV5-1 and TRBJ1-1, reads KAGVTQTPRYLIKTRGQQVTLSCSPISGHRSVSWYQQTPGQGLQFLFEYFSETQRNKGNFPGRFSGRQFSNSRSEMNVSTLELGDSALYLCASSLDGRSSNTEAFFGQGTRLTVV.

This clonotype was observed at least ten times. The chain couples TRBV27 to TRBJ1-5, with 8 bases fitting TRBD1. Germline CDR1 and CDR2: MNHEY and SMNVEV (reference sequence). The CDR3 is made up of 15 amino acids. J was trimmed by 4 bases and V by 5 bases; bases with no gene match: 7. Written as DNA, the CDR3 is TGTGCCAGCAGTATCCGACAGGGGATAAATCAGCCCCAGCATTTT. It codes for CASSIRQGINQPQHF.